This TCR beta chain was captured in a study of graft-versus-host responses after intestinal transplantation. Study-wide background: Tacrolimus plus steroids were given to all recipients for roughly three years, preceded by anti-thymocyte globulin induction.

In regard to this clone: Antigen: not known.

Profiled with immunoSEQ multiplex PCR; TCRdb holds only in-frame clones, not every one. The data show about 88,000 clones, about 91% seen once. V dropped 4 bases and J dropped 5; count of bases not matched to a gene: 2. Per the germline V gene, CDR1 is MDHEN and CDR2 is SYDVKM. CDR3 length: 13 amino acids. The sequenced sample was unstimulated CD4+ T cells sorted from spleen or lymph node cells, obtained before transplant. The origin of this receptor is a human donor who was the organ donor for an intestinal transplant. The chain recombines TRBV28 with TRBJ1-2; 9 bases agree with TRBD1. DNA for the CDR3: TGTGCCAGCAGTTCACAGGGGGCATATGGCTACACCTTC. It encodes CASSSQGAYGYTF.